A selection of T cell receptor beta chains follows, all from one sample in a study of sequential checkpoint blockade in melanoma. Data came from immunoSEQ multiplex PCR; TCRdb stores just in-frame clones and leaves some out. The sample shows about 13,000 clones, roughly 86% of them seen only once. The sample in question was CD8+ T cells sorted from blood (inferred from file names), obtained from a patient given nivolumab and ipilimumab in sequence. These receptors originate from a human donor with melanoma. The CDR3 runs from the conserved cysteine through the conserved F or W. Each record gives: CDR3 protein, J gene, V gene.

CDR3: CASSQERGLLTDTQYF
J: TRBJ2-3
V: TRBV4-2

CDR3: CASSPRTAYSGNTIYF
J: TRBJ1-3
V: TRBV11-2

CDR3: CASSRGGSGANVLTF
J: TRBJ2-6
V: TRBV11-2

CDR3: CASSLWSSGANVLTF
J: TRBJ2-6
V: TRBV5-1

CDR3: CASSVYPGLASDEQFF
J: TRBJ2-1
V: TRBV19

CDR3: CASTTGEDEQFF
J: TRBJ2-1
V: TRBV21-1

CDR3: CASDTGGTEAFF
J: TRBJ1-1
V: TRBV19

CDR3: CASSLESGQYFLDTQYF
J: TRBJ2-3
V: TRBV13

CDR3: CASSVDAGNYEQYF
J: TRBJ2-7
V: TRBV9

CDR3: CSVEGEEEEKLFF
J: TRBJ1-4
V: TRBV29-1

CDR3: CASSLDAGGPYEQYF
J: TRBJ2-7
V: TRBV7-9

CDR3: CASSFPSGDQETQYF
J: TRBJ2-5
V: TRBV28